This T cell receptor (beta chain) emerged from a study of metastatic and nonmetastatic thyroid tumors. At the level of the study: Malignant and benign thyroid patients had repertoires compared in peripheral blood and tumor or nodule tissue.

MiXCR reprocessed the PCR reads for TCRdb. The table shows about 22,000 clones, with roughly 18% occurring only once. This clone is medium-sized. As yet, its antigen is unknown. Thyroid surgery was preceded by no treatment in any patient. Regarding the study as a whole: Compared with benign nodules, malignant thyroid tumors were reported to have significantly higher TCR beta diversity in both blood and tumor.

J lost 0 bases, V lost 5 bases, and 10 bases had no gene match. The CDR3 spans 17 residues. The clonotype originates from a male donor with papillary thyroid cancer or a benign thyroid nodule (not recorded which). Some clones in this sample may be carry-over from other donors' samples. Sequenced input: adjacent normal tissue. The V call is TRBV12-3 or TRBV12-4, the J call TRBJ1-1; TRBD1 matches 9 bases. CDR3 residues: CASSRTGDPFMNTEAFF. CDR3 coding DNA: TGTGCCAGCAGTCGGACAGGGGATCCCTTCATGAACACTGAAGCTTTCTTT.